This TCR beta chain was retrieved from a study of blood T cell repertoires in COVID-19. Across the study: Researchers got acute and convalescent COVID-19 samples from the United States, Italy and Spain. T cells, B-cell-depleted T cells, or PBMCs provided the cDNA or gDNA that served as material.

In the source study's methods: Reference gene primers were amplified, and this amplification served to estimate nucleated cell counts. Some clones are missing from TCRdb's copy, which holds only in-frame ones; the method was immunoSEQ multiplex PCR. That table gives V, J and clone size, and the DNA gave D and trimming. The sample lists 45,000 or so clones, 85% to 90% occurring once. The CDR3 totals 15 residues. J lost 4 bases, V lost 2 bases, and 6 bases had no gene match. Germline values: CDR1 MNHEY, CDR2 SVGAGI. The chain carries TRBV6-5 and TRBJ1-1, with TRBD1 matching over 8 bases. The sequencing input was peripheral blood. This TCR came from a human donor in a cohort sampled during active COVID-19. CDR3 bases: TGTGCCAGCAGTTACGTTCAGGGGGCAGGCACTGAAGCTTTCTTT. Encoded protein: CASSYVQGAGTEAFF.